The 24 T cell receptor beta chains reported below all come from one sample, sequenced in a study of T cell responses to AZD1222 COVID-19 vaccine. Sequencing used immunoSEQ multiplex PCR; TCRdb keeps in-frame clones, though not all of them. The data hold about 150,000 clones, with 90% observed a single time. The specimen comprised peripheral blood, sampled on day 0 of AZD1222 vaccination. Receptors originate from an adult in good health.

The chain links TRBV20-1 to TRBJ2-3, with unresolved D. The V gene's germline CDR1 is DFQATT and CDR2 SNEGSKA (reference sequence). This CDR3 is built from 11 residues. Trimming stripped 7 bases from V and 3 bases from J, with 8 bases between. CDR3 residues: CSGARTDTQYF. The CDR3 bases are TGCAGTGGGGCTAGAACAGATACGCAGTATTTT.

The rearrangement joins TRBV9 to TRBJ2-3; 12 bases agree with TRBD2. V lost 4 bases, J lost 4 bases, and 7 bases stayed unmatched. The CDR3 runs 16 residues. The germline CDR1 and CDR2 sequences are SGDLS and YYNGEE. CDR3 DNA sequence: TGTGCCAGCAGCCCAGCTAGCGGGGGGGGACCAGATACGCAGTATTTT. It is translated as CASSPASGGGPDTQYF. Looking up the rest from reference TRBV9 and TRBJ2-3 gives the full variable domain: DSGVTQTPKHLITATGQRVTLRCSPRSGDLSVYWYQQSLDQGLQFLIQYYNGEERAKGNILERFSAQQFPDLHSELNLSSLELGDSALYFCASSPASGGGPDTQYFGPGTRLTVL.

The rearrangement joins TRBV19 to TRBJ1-2; tentative D call: TRBD1 (6 bases). Germline V lookup: CDR1 LNHDA, CDR2 SQIVND (reference sequence). The CDR3 extends over 14 amino acids. V gave up 6 bases and J gave up 2 bases, with 13 bases separating them. The CDR3 loop is CASSQPQGNYGYTF. Here the CDR3 DNA reads TGTGCCAGTAGCCAACCACAGGGAAACTATGGCTACACCTTC.

The chain employs TRBV9 and TRBJ2-5; no clear D. Germline CDR1 SGDLS, CDR2 YYNGEE. V was cut by 2 bases and J by 1 base, with 6 bases left in between. The CDR3 runs to 13 residues. The CDR3 loop reads CASSVRPQETQYF. The CDR3 bases are TGTGCCAGCAGCGTCCGGCCCCAAGAGACCCAGTACTTC.

The table lists this clone with a count of one. CDR3 in amino acids: CASSYVGAGMNTEAFF. The DNA of the CDR3 is TGTGCCAGCAGTTATGTTGGGGCCGGGATGAACACTGAAGCTTTCTTT. The V and J genes are TRBV6-5 and TRBJ1-1; tentative D call: TRBD1 (5 bases). Per the germline V gene, CDR1 is MNHEY and CDR2 is SVGAGI. With 3 bases removed from V and 0 bases from J, the gap between germline ends came to 14 bases. This CDR3 contains 16 residues.

CDR3 protein: CASSSVTRADTEAFF. As DNA, the CDR3 is TGTGCCAGCTCATCCGTTACCCGGGCCGACACTGAAGCTTTCTTT. V and J are TRBV18 and TRBJ1-1; D uncertain. Per the germline V gene, CDR1 is KGHSH and CDR2 is LQKENI. V dropped 5 bases and J dropped 3 bases, with 16 bases sitting between them. This CDR3 contains 15 residues.

The chain has TRBV6-6 and TRBJ1-5; D might be TRBD1 (6 bases). The V gene's germline CDR1 is MNHNY and CDR2 SVGAGI (reference sequence). The CDR3 sequence is 18 residues long. V was clipped by 5 bases and J by 7 bases, with 27 bases between them. Written as DNA, the CDR3 is TGTGCCAGCAGTCACCTGATAGTGGGACACCGGGGACGGCAGCCCCAGCATTTT. Its translation: CASSHLIVGHRGRQPQHF.

Here the CDR3 reads CASSPSGTAGVIDSPLHF. As DNA, the CDR3 is TGCGCCAGCAGCCCCTCCGGGACAGCGGGGGTGATCGATTCACCCCTCCACTTT. This chain joins TRBV5-1 and TRBJ1-6; the match to TRBD1 covers 7 bases. V dropped 4 bases and J dropped 8; count of bases not matched to a gene: 18. The CDR3 extends over 18 amino acids. Looked up from germline, CDR1 is SGHRS and CDR2 is YFSETQ.

This clone was seen once. The chain couples TRBV18 to TRBJ1-1, with a possible D match to TRBD1 (6 bases). CDR3 length equals 13 residues. From germline, CDR1 is KGHSH and CDR2 LQKENI. Trimming took off 10 bases at V and 3 bases at J, with 15 bases between the two ends. In nucleotides, the CDR3 is TGTGCCACCGCGGGACAACAGTACACTGAAGCTTTCTTT. This encodes CATAGQQYTEAFF.

The genes are TRBV5-4 and TRBJ2-1; tentative D call: TRBD1 (6 bases). CDR3 length: 13 residues. Germline values: CDR1 SGHNT, CDR2 YYREEE (reference sequence). Trimming stripped 4 bases from V and 9 bases from J, with 14 bases between. The CDR3 bases are TGTGCCAGCAGCCTAGAAGCAGGGGCTGAGCAGTTCTTC. Its protein is CASSLEAGAEQFF.

V and J are TRBV29-1 and TRBJ1-1; a weak D match, TRBD1 (5 bases). The V gene lost 7 bases and the J gene lost 0 bases, with 15 bases spanning the gap. Germline V gene lookup returns CDR1 SQVTM and CDR2 ANQGSEA. The CDR3 sequence is 14 residues long. The CDR3 protein is CSALGLTMNTEAFF. CDR3 bases: TGCAGCGCTTTGGGACTTACCATGAACACTGAAGCTTTCTTT.

DNA for the CDR3: TGTGCCACCAGCAGACGGGCTAGCGGGAGCTACGAGCAGTACTTC. This encodes CATSRRASGSYEQYF. The gene calls are TRBV15 and TRBJ2-7; 10 bases are shared with TRBD2. The length of the CDR3 is 15 residues. Looked up from germline, CDR1 is LNHNV and CDR2 is YYDKDF (reference sequence). J gave up 3 bases and V 2 bases, and 4 bases lay outside the gene matches.

The V and J genes are TRBV7-2 and TRBJ2-7; 10 nucleotides agree with TRBD2. V was pared by 7 bases and J by 7 bases, with 13 bases of the junction left unmatched. This CDR3 contains 15 residues. CDR1 and CDR2 (germline): SGHTA, FQGNSA. The CDR3 loop reads CASKRPSGGPGEQYF. CDR3 DNA sequence: TGTGCCAGCAAGAGACCTAGCGGGGGCCCGGGGGAGCAGTACTTC.

The V and J genes are TRBV7-2 and TRBJ1-5, with no clear D. From germline, CDR1 is SGHTA and CDR2 FQGNSA. V dropped 5 bases and J dropped 4 bases, with 6 bases sitting between them. The CDR3 extends over 12 amino acids. CDR3 amino acids: CASSQENQPQHF. The CDR3 DNA follows: TGTGCCAGCAGCCAGGAAAATCAGCCCCAGCATTTT. Variable domain in full (rest from reference TRBV7-2 and TRBJ1-5): GAGVSQSPSNKVTEKGKDVELRCDPISGHTALYWYRQSLGQGLEFLIYFQGNSAPDKSGLPSDRFSAERTGGSVSTLTIQRTQQEDSAVYLCASSQENQPQHFGDGTRLSIL.

The chain is built from TRBV24-1 and TRBJ1-4; D not certain. Trimming shortened V by 4 bases and J by 8 bases, and 10 bases separated the two germline ends. CDR1 and CDR2 (germline): KGHDR, SFDVKD. The CDR3 contains 13 residues. The chain's CDR3 is CATSDGSDEKLFF. CDR3 bases: TGTGCCACCAGTGACGGGTCCGACGAAAAACTGTTTTTT.

The chain combines TRBV15 with TRBJ1-2; tentative D call: TRBD1 (5 bases). This CDR3 contains 15 residues. Germline assignment: CDR1 LNHNV and CDR2 YYDKDF (reference sequence). V shed 3 bases and J shed 4 bases, with 15 bases lying between them. This CDR3 reads CATSSEPRQSYGYTF. CDR3 coding DNA: TGTGCCACCAGCAGCGAACCACGACAGAGCTATGGCTACACCTTC.

V usage is TRBV7-2 and J usage is TRBJ1-1, with unresolved D. V was trimmed by 5 bases and J by 1 base, leaving 8 bases between them. CDR1 is SGHTA and CDR2 is FQGNSA in the germline V gene. The CDR3 is made up of 13 amino acids. The CDR3 region is CASSQTPNTEAFF. For the CDR3, the DNA is TGTGCCAGCAGCCAGACACCGAACACTGAAGCTTTCTTT. Full variable domain (rest looked up from reference TRBV7-2 and TRBJ1-1): GAGVSQSPSNKVTEKGKDVELRCDPISGHTALYWYRQSLGQGLEFLIYFQGNSAPDKSGLPSDRFSAERTGGSVSTLTIQRTQQEDSAVYLCASSQTPNTEAFFGQGTRLTVV.

The rearrangement uses TRBV6-5 and TRBJ1-5; unclear D gene. The germline V and J ends were trimmed by 6 bases and 2 bases, with 11 bases remaining between them. This CDR3 region has 14 residues. Germline values: CDR1 MNHEY, CDR2 SVGAGI. DNA of the CDR3: TGTGCCAGCAGAGGACGGAACGGCAATCAGCCCCAGCATTTT. This gives the protein CASRGRNGNQPQHF.

This rearrangement joins TRBV12-3 or TRBV12-4 to TRBJ1-2; D might be TRBD1 (5 bases). CDR3 length: 13 residues. V was shortened by 6 bases and J by 3 bases, with 11 bases between the two germline ends. The CDR3 protein is CASSGGNYYGYTF. DNA of the CDR3: TGTGCCAGCAGCGGGGGGAATTACTATGGCTACACCTTC.

The chain employs TRBV3-1 (or the pseudogene TRBV3-2) and TRBJ2-3; possible D gene TRBD1, 6 bases. Germline CDR1 is LGHDT and CDR2 is YNNKEL (reference sequence). The CDR3 runs to 15 residues. V was cut by 3 bases and J by 0 bases, with 10 bases left in between. The CDR3 region is CASSQLTGSTDTQYF. The CDR3 nucleotides read TGTGCCAGCAGCCAGCTGACAGGTAGCACAGATACGCAGTATTTT.

This clone was seen only once. J is TRBJ1-2 and V is TRBV27; 7 positions match TRBD1. The CDR3 runs to 15 residues. V was pared by 1 base and J by 2 bases, with 4 bases of the junction left unmatched. Germline-derived CDR1 and CDR2 are MNHEY and SMNVEV (reference sequence). CDR3 sequence (DNA): TGTGCCAGCAGTTTATATTCGGGACAGAACTATGGCTACACCTTC. Protein: CASSLYSGQNYGYTF.

The J gene is TRBJ2-3, the V gene TRBV29-1; 9 bases are shared with TRBD2. The J segment lost 5 bases and the V segment lost 4 bases, leaving 16 bases of the junction unmatched. The germline CDR1 and CDR2 sequences are SQVTM and ANQGSEA. CDR3 size: 17 residues. CDR3 residues: CSVVSLAGPSGGDTQYF. In nucleotides, the CDR3 is TGCAGCGTTGTTAGTCTAGCGGGACCCTCAGGGGGAGATACGCAGTATTTT.

The gene calls are TRBV3-1 (or the pseudogene TRBV3-2) and TRBJ2-3; D is unresolved. Per germline, CDR1 LGHDT and CDR2 YNNKEL (reference sequence). V lost 2 bases, J lost 3 bases, and 9 bases lay in between. The CDR3 has 14 amino acids. CDR3 amino acids: CASSQQLGTDTQYF. For the CDR3, the DNA is TGTGCCAGCAGCCAACAGTTGGGGACAGATACGCAGTATTTT.

The rearrangement joins TRBV2 to TRBJ2-1; 16 positions agree with TRBD2. Per the germline V gene, CDR1 is SNHLY and CDR2 is FYNNEI. The CDR3 contains 17 residues. The trim removed 10 bases at V and 0 bases at J, leaving 6 bases unmatched. The CDR3 coding sequence is TGTGCCACCCCGGGACTAGCGGGGGGGAGCTCCTACAATGAGCAGTTCTTC. It specifies CATPGLAGGSSYNEQFF.